The sequence of this T cell receptor beta chain was determined in a study of OX40 agonist ivuxolimab in advanced cancers. Germline CDR1 and CDR2: SGHDT and YYEEEE. This CDR3 spans 16 amino acids. Trimming shortened V by 0 bases and J by 3 bases, and 13 bases separated the two germline ends. Method: immunoSEQ multiplex PCR; TCRdb's copy keeps in-frame clones and lacks some. The repertoire holds more than 65,000 clones, about nine tenths seen once, with over 0.35% in the top ten. The rearrangement links TRBV5-6 to TRBJ2-4; D might be TRBD2 (5 bases). Sample: CD4+ or CD8+ T cells sorted from blood, taken in a trial of the OX40 agonist ivuxolimab. This sequence was found in an adult with an advanced solid tumor such as melanoma, head and neck, liver or kidney cancer. The CDR3 nucleotides are TGTGCCAGCAGCTTGGTACTAGGGAGTCTCAAAAACATTCAGTACTTC. It is translated as CASSLVLGSLKNIQYF.